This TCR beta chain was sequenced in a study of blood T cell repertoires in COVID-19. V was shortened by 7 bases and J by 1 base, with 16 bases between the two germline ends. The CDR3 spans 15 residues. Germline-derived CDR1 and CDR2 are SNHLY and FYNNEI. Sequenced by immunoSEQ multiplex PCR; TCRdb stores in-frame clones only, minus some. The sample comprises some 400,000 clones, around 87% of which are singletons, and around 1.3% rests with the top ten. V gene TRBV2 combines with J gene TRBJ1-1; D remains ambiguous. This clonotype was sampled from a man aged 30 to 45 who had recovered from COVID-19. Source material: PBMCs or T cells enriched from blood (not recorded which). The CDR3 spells CASNGNAAPNTEAFF. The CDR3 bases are TGTGCCAGCAACGGGAACGCGGCTCCGAACACTGAAGCTTTCTTT.